A selection of T cell receptor beta chains follows, all from one sample in a study of tumor-infiltrating lymphocytes in primary liver carcinoma. TCRdb ran MiXCR on the multiplex PCR reads and lists one entry per CDR3 protein. The sample includes approximately 37,000 distinct CDR3 sequences, 75% of them seen just once. Sequencing was carried out using tumor-adjacent normal liver tissue. All receptors derive from a man aged 35 to 55 with primary liver carcinoma and hepatitis B virus infection. CDR3s include the opening cysteine and the closing phenylalanine or tryptophan. The D gene is left open where the match is weak.

j_gene: TRBJ2-2
v_gene: TRBV6-1
d_gene: TRBD2
CDR3aa: CASMPSGNTRELFF

j_gene: TRBJ1-1
v_gene: TRBV30
d_gene: -
CDR3aa: CAWSEDQITEAFF

j_gene: TRBJ1-1
v_gene: TRBV4-1
d_gene: -
CDR3aa: CANSGGVKTESFF

j_gene: TRBJ2-2
v_gene: TRBV11-3
d_gene: TRBD1
CDR3aa: CASSLAAGGTGELFF

j_gene: TRBJ2-7
v_gene: TRBV6-5
d_gene: TRBD2
CDR3aa: CASSSAGVGLEHYF

j_gene: TRBJ2-1
v_gene: TRBV10-2
d_gene: TRBD2
CDR3aa: CVSSESRLAGNDQFF

j_gene: TRBJ2-7
v_gene: TRBV10-2
d_gene: -
CDR3aa: CASGGALTYKQYF

j_gene: TRBJ2-1
v_gene: TRBV10-1
d_gene: -
CDR3aa: CASSEEGSSYSGQFF

j_gene: TRBJ2-2
v_gene: TRBV24-1
d_gene: -
CDR3aa: CATSEGDYDTRELFF

j_gene: TRBJ1-4
v_gene: TRBV30
d_gene: -
CDR3aa: CVWRAVGQHNEKLFF

j_gene: TRBJ2-7
v_gene: TRBV2
d_gene: -
CDR3aa: CANRDSFSEQYF

j_gene: TRBJ1-4
v_gene: TRBV5-6
d_gene: -
CDR3aa: CASSLRRLESEKLFF

j_gene: TRBJ1-2
v_gene: TRBV12-3/TRBV12-4
d_gene: -
CDR3aa: CASSFGQGGYTF

j_gene: TRBJ2-1
v_gene: TRBV11-1
d_gene: TRBD2
CDR3aa: CVISIGKTSGALRFGNEQFF

j_gene: TRBJ2-7
v_gene: TRBV7-6
d_gene: -
CDR3aa: CASSLVGTDTYEQYF

j_gene: TRBJ2-1
v_gene: TRBV15
d_gene: TRBD2
CDR3aa: CTTSRDTGGLSYDEQFF

j_gene: TRBJ1-1
v_gene: TRBV11-2
d_gene: -
CDR3aa: CVSSPLGPLNTEAFF

j_gene: TRBJ2-1
v_gene: TRBV5-1
d_gene: -
CDR3aa: CASSLTVGSRYNEQFF

j_gene: TRBJ1-5
v_gene: TRBV28
d_gene: TRBD1
CDR3aa: CASRSTGAYQPQHF

j_gene: TRBJ2-7
v_gene: TRBV20-1
d_gene: -
CDR3aa: CSAREGSYYEQYF

j_gene: TRBJ2-3
v_gene: TRBV6-4
d_gene: -
CDR3aa: CARSGAGSTDTQYF

j_gene: TRBJ1-5
v_gene: TRBV28
d_gene: TRBD1
CDR3aa: CAGRLTGASRPQHF

j_gene: TRBJ2-5
v_gene: TRBV7-8
d_gene: -
CDR3aa: CASSLYPLGETQYF

j_gene: TRBJ2-4
v_gene: TRBV11-1
d_gene: TRBD2
CDR3aa: CASSFPGTSGAKNIQYF

j_gene: TRBJ2-1
v_gene: TRBV7-9
d_gene: -
CDR3aa: CASSPRGAATYNVKFF

j_gene: TRBJ2-1
v_gene: TRBV6-5
d_gene: TRBD2
CDR3aa: CVSSYSGTSGRGIEQLF

j_gene: TRBJ2-2
v_gene: TRBV29-1
d_gene: TRBD2
CDR3aa: CSVEGPSGGMITGELFF

j_gene: TRBJ1-2
v_gene: TRBV29-1
d_gene: -
CDR3aa: CSAGAPTGTRVVNYGYTF

j_gene: TRBJ2-7
v_gene: TRBV30
d_gene: TRBD2
CDR3aa: CAWSVIHAGGYYGEQYF

j_gene: TRBJ2-1
v_gene: TRBV4-2
d_gene: TRBD1
CDR3aa: CASNHAGEQGNNEQFF

j_gene: TRBJ2-1
v_gene: TRBV29-1
d_gene: TRBD2
CDR3aa: CIVEVGGRASCEQFF

j_gene: TRBJ2-7
v_gene: TRBV10-3
d_gene: TRBD2
CDR3aa: CVISDRGAGIDEQYF

j_gene: TRBJ2-7
v_gene: TRBV28
d_gene: -
CDR3aa: CASSSPETPRAPEQYF

j_gene: TRBJ2-1
v_gene: TRBV4-1
d_gene: -
CDR3aa: CAGSQGEVWNEQFF

j_gene: TRBJ2-7
v_gene: TRBV6-2/TRBV6-3
d_gene: -
CDR3aa: CANTHNFGRQGAYEQYF

j_gene: TRBJ1-5
v_gene: TRBV7-8
d_gene: -
CDR3aa: CVSSPMLMGANRQPQHF

j_gene: TRBJ2-1
v_gene: TRBV2
d_gene: TRBD1
CDR3aa: CASRTGQAGGQFF

j_gene: TRBJ1-1
v_gene: TRBV5-6
d_gene: -
CDR3aa: CTSSYHNTEAFF

j_gene: TRBJ1-2
v_gene: TRBV7-9
d_gene: TRBD1
CDR3aa: CVSSSGPQGGRNYGYTF

j_gene: TRBJ2-7
v_gene: TRBV5-6
d_gene: TRBD1
CDR3aa: CASSATGAREWQNSYEQYF

j_gene: TRBJ2-7
v_gene: TRBV28
d_gene: -
CDR3aa: CASSPQAYEQYF

j_gene: TRBJ1-2
v_gene: TRBV11-1
d_gene: -
CDR3aa: CASSMAGVSYGYTF